This T cell receptor beta chain was profiled in a study of T cell responses to AZD1222 COVID-19 vaccine. Study-level results: After the peak T cell response, and only then, were repertoires sampled. Among spike-specific TCRs, nearly half reportedly target unmutated variant regions. Baseline seropositives among AZD1222 recipients totaled only 5 to 7. Clonal diversity may have been underestimated in mostly white British donors.

Here immunoSEQ multiplex PCR was the method, and the copy in TCRdb shows in-frame clones only, minus some. Of about 150,000 clones in the sample, roughly nine tenths were seen once. The V and J ends lost 4 bases and 6 bases respectively, with 13 bases between them. Looked up from germline, CDR1 is SGHTA and CDR2 is FQGTGA. CDR3 length: 13 amino acids. Note on this clone: The antigen is undetermined.

The chain combines TRBV7-3 with TRBJ2-7; tentative D call: TRBD1 (6 bases). The source material was peripheral blood, sampled after recovery from COVID-19. This sequence originates from an adult who had recovered from COVID-19. CDR3 amino acids: CASSYRVEGEQYF. CDR3 bases: TGTGCCAGCAGCTACAGGGTAGAGGGCGAGCAGTACTTC.